The 32 T cell receptor beta chains below come from one sample, sequenced in a study of T cells in narcolepsy (dated by TCRdb to 2016 to 2018). The library was generated by the immunoSEQ multiplex PCR assay. TCRdb re-hosts the immuneACCESS table, in-frame sequences only. Its copies lack some clones; in the studies checked, an unresolved V gene accounts for under half of them, and the cause for the rest is not known. The sample contains approximately 8,100 clones, about 63% of them found a single time. About 21% of the sample comes from the top ten. The source material was CD45RA- memory CD8+ T cells from PBMCs. Sample cell subset or site, as interpreted from the label and publication: memory T cells sorted ex vivo from peripheral blood. These receptors were taken from a human donor with narcolepsy.

V and J are TRBV9 and TRBJ2-7; D gene ambiguous. This CDR3 comprises 13 residues. Trimming cost V 3 bases and J 0 bases, with 7 bases left between them. Looked up from germline, CDR1 is SGDLS and CDR2 is YYNGEE. In DNA form, the CDR3 reads TGTGCCAGCAGCGCTGGGCCCTCCTACGAGCAGTACTTC. Translation gives CASSAGPSYEQYF.

The genes are TRBV4-3 and TRBJ2-1; the D is unclear. The V gene's germline CDR1 is LGHNA and CDR2 YSLEER. Trimming left V 4 bases short and J 7 bases short, with 14 bases between. This CDR3 region has 14 residues. For the CDR3, the DNA is TGCGCCAGCAGCCCCGGACGTGCCGGGAATGAGCAGTTCTTC. This gives the protein CASSPGRAGNEQFF.

The genes are TRBV6-1 and TRBJ2-2; TRBD1 matches at 9 bases. CDR3 size: 13 residues. The germline V gene has CDR1 MNHNS and CDR2 SASEGT. V gave up 11 bases and J gave up 3 bases; unmatched junction bases: 4. The CDR3 reads CACRDRDTGELFF. In DNA form, the CDR3 reads TGTGCCTGCCGGGACAGGGACACCGGGGAGCTGTTTTTT.

This chain joins TRBV28 and TRBJ1-1; D not resolved. The CDR3 consists of 13 residues. Trimming shortened V by 7 bases and J by 0 bases, and 9 bases separated the two germline ends. Per germline, CDR1 MDHEN and CDR2 SYDVKM. Written as DNA, the CDR3 is TGTGCCAGCACGGGGAGGATGAACACTGAAGCTTTCTTT. Residues: CASTGRMNTEAFF.

V and J are TRBV19 and TRBJ1-5, with D tentatively TRBD1 (5 bases). The length of the CDR3 is 18 residues. CDR1 and CDR2 (germline): LNHDA, SQIVND (reference sequence). The V and J ends lost 5 bases and 1 base respectively, with 21 bases between them. CDR3 DNA: TGTGCCAGTAGTCTCACAGGAGCCATGGGAAGAAGCAATCAGCCCCAGCATTTT. Amino acids: CASSLTGAMGRSNQPQHF.

The chain combines TRBV6-5 with TRBJ2-5; 12 bases are shared with TRBD1. The J call is doubtful: the DNA matches TRBJ2-7 better. Germline V gene sequence: CDR1 MNHEY, CDR2 SVGAGI. This CDR3 contains 15 residues. CDR3 region: CASSYSGTGGLEQYF. CDR3 nucleotide sequence: TGTGCCAGCAGTTACTCTGGGACAGGGGGCCTCGAGCAGTACTTC.

The CDR3 DNA sequence: TGTGCCAGCAGCCAAGGGCGGGGGGGCCACAATGAGCAGTTCTTC. It specifies CASSQGRGGHNEQFF. The chain employs TRBV6-5 and TRBJ2-1; 9 bases agree with TRBD2. The trim removed 6 bases at V and 5 bases at J, leaving 8 bases unmatched. Germline CDR1 reads MNHEY; CDR2 reads SVGAGI. The CDR3 contains 15 residues.

A few counts support this clone. V usage is TRBV9 and J usage is TRBJ1-2; D unclear. The CDR3 consists of 12 residues. Germline V gene data show CDR1 as SGDLS and CDR2 as YYNGEE. Trimming shortened V by 4 bases and J by 8 bases, and 12 bases separated the two germline ends. The CDR3 DNA is TGTGCCAGCAGCCTCCCCGGACGAGGCTACACCTTC. This gives the protein CASSLPGRGYTF.

This chain's CDR3 is CASSLVSGELFF. The DNA for the CDR3 is TGTGCCAGCAGCTTAGTATCCGGGGAGCTGTTTTTT. V and J are TRBV13 and TRBJ2-2; D not certain. Germline values: CDR1 PRHDT, CDR2 FYEKMQ (reference sequence). V was shortened by 1 base and J by 6 bases, with 3 bases between the two germline ends. This CDR3 has 12 amino acids.

The rearrangement links TRBV13 to TRBJ2-7; D possibly uses TRBD1 or TRBD2 (5 bases each). In germline, CDR1 is PRHDT, CDR2 FYEKMQ (reference sequence). V was pared by 4 bases and J by 4 bases, with 20 bases between. CDR3 length: 16 residues. The CDR3 is CASSSRHGAPEYEQYF. In DNA form, the CDR3 reads TGTGCCAGCAGCTCCCGCCACGGGGCCCCGGAGTACGAGCAGTACTTC.

V gene TRBV30 combines with J gene TRBJ1-5; 10 nucleotides match TRBD1. Germline CDR1 reads GTSNPN; CDR2 reads SVGIG (reference sequence). There are 15 residues in the CDR3. J was trimmed by 2 bases and V by 5 bases; bases with no gene match: 6. For the CDR3, the DNA is TGTGCCTGGGCCGAGGGGACAGGGGGCAATCAGCCCCAGCATTTT. This sequence encodes CAWAEGTGGNQPQHF.

A few counts support this clone. The chain links TRBV7-9 to TRBJ1-1, with D maybe TRBD1 (6 bases). The germline V gene encodes CDR1 SEHNR and CDR2 FQNEAQ (reference sequence). The CDR3 is made up of 12 amino acids. Trimming left V 6 bases short and J 7 bases short, with 12 bases between. The DNA of the CDR3 is TGTGCCAGCAGAAAAGGAGGGGGTGAAGCTTTCTTT. Translated: CASRKGGGEAFF. The full variable domain, with the rest looked up from reference TRBV7-9 and TRBJ1-1, is DTGVSQNPRHKITKRGQNVTFRCDPISEHNRLYWYRQTLGQGPEFLTYFQNEAQLEKSRLLSDRFSAERPKGSFSTLEIQRTEQGDSAMYLCASRKGGGEAFFGQGTRLTVV.

The chain uses TRBV6-5 and TRBJ2-2; unclear D gene. V was clipped by 6 bases and J by 6 bases, with 17 bases between them. This CDR3 region has 15 residues. Germline V CDR1 and CDR2: MNHEY, SVGAGI. This chain's CDR3 is CASSPGSISAGELFF. The CDR3 DNA sequence: TGTGCCAGCAGCCCCGGGTCGATTTCGGCCGGGGAGCTGTTTTTT.

V usage is TRBV5-4 and J usage is TRBJ1-6; tentative D call: TRBD1 (5 bases). In germline, CDR1 is SGHNT, CDR2 YYREEE (reference sequence). The CDR3 is 16 residues long. With 4 bases removed from V and 2 bases from J, the gap between germline ends came to 13 bases. This CDR3 reads CASSPSGGAYNSPLHF. The CDR3 DNA follows: TGTGCCAGCAGCCCTTCGGGGGGGGCCTATAATTCACCCCTCCACTTT.

The J gene is TRBJ2-5, the V gene TRBV5-1; D gene uncertain. Germline V gives CDR1 SGHRS, CDR2 YFSETQ. This CDR3 spans 12 amino acids. Deletions cut 0 bases from V and 6 bases from J, with 6 bases between. DNA of the CDR3: TGCGCCAGCAGCTTGGCGGGCCAGACCCAGTACTTC. Translating it yields CASSLAGQTQYF.

This clone was seen more than once but under ten times. The chain combines TRBV10-1 with TRBJ2-1, with D tentatively TRBD2 (5 bases). The CDR3 extends over 13 amino acids. Trimming stripped 1 base from V and 7 bases from J, with 8 bases between. Germline lookup yields CDR1 WNHNN and CDR2 SYGVQD (reference sequence). The CDR3 DNA sequence: TGCGCCAGCAGTGAGTTGAGAGGGAATGAGCAGTTCTTC. This sequence encodes CASSELRGNEQFF.

The chain joins TRBV19 to TRBJ2-1; 10 bases align to TRBD2. The V gene end was trimmed by 4 bases and the J gene end by 3 bases; junction bases not matched to a gene: 3. Germline V CDR1 and CDR2: LNHDA, SQIVND (reference sequence). The CDR3 has 15 residues. The CDR3: CASSTLAGDYNEQFF. DNA for the CDR3: TGTGCCAGTAGTACTCTAGCGGGGGACTACAATGAGCAGTTCTTC.

The chain links TRBV9 to TRBJ2-3; 15 nucleotides align to TRBD2. The germline gives CDR1 SGDLS, CDR2 YYNGEE. V was pared by 5 bases and J by 4 bases, with 5 bases of the junction left unmatched. The CDR3 extends over 16 amino acids. The CDR3 DNA follows: TGTGCCAGCAGTGGACTAGCGGGGGGGCCGGCAGATACGCAGTATTTT. It codes for CASSGLAGGPADTQYF.

The chain carries TRBV7-3 and TRBJ2-7; 7 bases align to TRBD2. V trimming: 3 bases; J trimming: 6 bases; junction bases outside the gene matches: 5. This CDR3 has 13 residues. CDR1 is SGHTA, CDR2 FQGTGA, per germline. The CDR3 bases are TGTGCCAGCAGCTTGGGGACTACTGGCGAGCAGTACTTC. This gives the protein CASSLGTTGEQYF.

The rearrangement uses TRBV19 and TRBJ2-6, with D tentatively TRBD1 (5 bases). Germline CDR1 is LNHDA and CDR2 is SQIVND (reference sequence). Trimming took off 5 bases at V and 1 base at J, with 21 bases between the two ends. The CDR3 has 19 residues. The CDR3, as DNA: TGTGCCAGTAGTCCCAAGGACACTGGGGTGACATCTGGGGCCAACGTCCTGACTTTC. Amino acids: CASSPKDTGVTSGANVLTF.

The V call is TRBV9, the J call TRBJ1-5, with a tentative D call TRBD1 (5 bases). V was clipped by 3 bases and J by 6 bases, with 19 bases between them. The CDR3 is made up of 16 amino acids. Germline-derived CDR1 and CDR2 are SGDLS and YYNGEE. CDR3 in DNA: TGTGCCAGCAGCGGGGGGAACGGTGAGGGTAGTCAGCCCCAGCATTTT. It translates to CASSGGNGEGSQPQHF.

This clone was counted a few times. V usage is TRBV10-3 and J usage is TRBJ2-1, with TRBD2 as a possible D gene (5 bases). With 5 bases removed from V and 7 bases from J, the gap between germline ends came to 12 bases. Germline values: CDR1 ENHRY, CDR2 SYGVKD. There are 13 residues in the CDR3. DNA for the CDR3: TGTGCCATCAGTTCGGGGTCACGAAATGAGCAGTTCTTC. Its translation is CAISSGSRNEQFF.

This clone was observed a handful of times. DNA of the CDR3: TGCGCCAGCAGCTTGGACCCAAAGGGGTACGAGCAGTACTTC. Amino acid sequence: CASSLDPKGYEQYF. This chain links TRBV5-1 with TRBJ2-7, with D tentatively TRBD1 (5 bases). The germline V and J ends were trimmed by 0 bases and 4 bases, with 11 bases remaining between them. The germline gives CDR1 SGHRS, CDR2 YFSETQ. CDR3 length: 14 residues.

CDR3 DNA sequence: TGTGCCAGTAGTAACTCACGGACAGGGGTCTATGGCTACACCTTC. Translated: CASSNSRTGVYGYTF. The chain is built from TRBV19 and TRBJ1-2; 9 bases are shared with TRBD1. This CDR3 is 15 amino acids long. V lost 4 bases, J lost 4 bases, and 7 bases stayed unmatched. Per the germline V gene, CDR1 is LNHDA and CDR2 is SQIVND (reference sequence).

This clone was detected only a few times. V is TRBV28 and J is TRBJ1-6; no clear D. This CDR3 has 13 residues. Looked up from germline, CDR1 is MDHEN and CDR2 is SYDVKM. Deletions cut 4 bases from V and 10 bases from J, with 11 bases between. The CDR3 region is CASSSVPSSPLHF. As DNA, the CDR3 is TGTGCCAGCAGTTCGGTTCCGTCGTCACCCCTCCACTTT.

There are a few counts of this clone. The chain is built from TRBV5-4 and TRBJ2-5; 12 nucleotides agree with TRBD2. The V segment lost 4 bases and the J segment 5 bases; nucleotides outside the gene matches: 15. The CDR3 runs to 18 residues. Germline V gives CDR1 SGHNT, CDR2 YYREEE (reference sequence). CDR3 DNA sequence: TGTGCCAGCAGCCAGGAAGGACTAGCGGGGACCTTATGGGAGACCCAGTACTTC. It codes for CASSQEGLAGTLWETQYF.

This chain links TRBV28 with TRBJ2-7; D gene ambiguous. Germline-derived CDR1 and CDR2 are MDHEN and SYDVKM. Trimming pared 3 bases from V and 6 bases from J, leaving 9 bases between. The CDR3 consists of 12 residues. CDR3 bases: TGTGCCAGCAGTTTGTTACCCGTCGAGCAGTACTTC. Protein sequence: CASSLLPVEQYF.

The chain employs TRBV7-2 and TRBJ2-1; 9 bases match TRBD1. The V gene's germline CDR1 is SGHTA and CDR2 FQGNSA. This CDR3 has 18 residues. The trim removed 1 base at V and 5 bases at J, leaving 12 bases unmatched. CDR3 nucleotides: TGTGCCAGCAGCTTAGTCGGCTGGACAGGGGACCCAAACAATGAGCAGTTCTTC. This gives the protein CASSLVGWTGDPNNEQFF.

The chain joins TRBV7-6 to TRBJ2-5; 9 nucleotides line up with TRBD1. Germline V gene data show CDR1 as SGHVS and CDR2 as FNYEAQ. The CDR3 runs 15 residues. V lost 3 bases, J lost 4 bases, and 6 bases stayed unmatched. The CDR3 DNA follows: TGTGCCAGCAGCTTTAGGGACAGGGTGGGAGAGACCCAGTACTTC. Residues: CASSFRDRVGETQYF.

The CDR3 loop reads CASSDSMNTEAFF. The DNA of the CDR3 is TGTGCCAGCAGTGACTCAATGAACACTGAAGCTTTCTTT. The chain recombines TRBV6-4 with TRBJ1-1, with D unclear. CDR1 and CDR2 (germline): MRHNA, SNTAGT. V lost 0 bases, J lost 0 bases, and 2 bases lay in between. The CDR3 length is 13 residues.

This clone is labeled medium-sized. This chain joins TRBV28 and TRBJ1-4, with D maybe TRBD1 (5 bases). Germline CDR1 and CDR2: MDHEN and SYDVKM. The CDR3 loop spans 16 amino acids. The ends were cut back, 4 bases at V and 8 bases at J, with 20 bases in the middle. This chain's CDR3 is CASSSYRLGGNEKLFF. In nucleotides, the CDR3 is TGTGCCAGCAGTTCCTACCGTTTGGGGGGTAACGAAAAACTGTTTTTT.

The chain uses TRBV4-3 and TRBJ2-2, with 7 bases aligning to TRBD2. V lost 3 bases and J lost 5; bases outside the gene matches: 9. This CDR3 region has 16 residues. Germline loops: CDR1 LGHNA, CDR2 YSLEER. Written as DNA, the CDR3 is TGCGCCAGCAGCCACGTAGCGGGCTGGACTACCGGGGAGCTGTTTTTT. The encoded protein is CASSHVAGWTTGELFF.